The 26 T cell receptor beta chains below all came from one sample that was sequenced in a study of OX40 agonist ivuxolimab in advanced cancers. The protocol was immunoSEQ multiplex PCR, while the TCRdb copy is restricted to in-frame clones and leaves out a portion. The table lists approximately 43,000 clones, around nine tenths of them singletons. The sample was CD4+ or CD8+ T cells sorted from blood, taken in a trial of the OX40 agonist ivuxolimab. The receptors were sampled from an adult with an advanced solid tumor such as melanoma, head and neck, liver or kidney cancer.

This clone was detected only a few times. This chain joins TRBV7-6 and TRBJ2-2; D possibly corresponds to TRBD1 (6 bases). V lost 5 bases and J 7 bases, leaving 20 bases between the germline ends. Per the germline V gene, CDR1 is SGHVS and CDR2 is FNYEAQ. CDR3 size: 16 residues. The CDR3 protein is CASSRGAGEIVGELFF. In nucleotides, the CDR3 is TGTGCCAGCAGCCGTGGGGCAGGGGAGATTGTCGGGGAGCTGTTTTTT.

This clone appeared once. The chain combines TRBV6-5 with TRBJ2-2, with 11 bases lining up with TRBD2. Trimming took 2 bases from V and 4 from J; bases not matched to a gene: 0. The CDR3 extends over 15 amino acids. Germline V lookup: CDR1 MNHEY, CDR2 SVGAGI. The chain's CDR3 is CASSYGTSGTGELFF. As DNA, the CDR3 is TGTGCCAGCAGTTACGGGACTAGCGGCACCGGGGAGCTGTTTTTT.

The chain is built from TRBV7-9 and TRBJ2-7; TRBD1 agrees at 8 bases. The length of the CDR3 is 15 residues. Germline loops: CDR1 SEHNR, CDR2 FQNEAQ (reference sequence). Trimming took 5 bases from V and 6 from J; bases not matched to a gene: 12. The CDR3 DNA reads TGTGCCAGCAGCCCGGGGACAGGTGGTGTGAGCGAGCAGTACTTC. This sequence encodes CASSPGTGGVSEQYF.

The CDR3 nucleotides are TGTGCCAGCAGCTTAGGGGCACAGGGGGCGGGCAATCAGCCCCAGCATTTT. It translates to CASSLGAQGAGNQPQHF. V and J are TRBV7-9 and TRBJ1-5; 9 nucleotides agree with TRBD1. The CDR3 runs 17 residues. Germline V lookup: CDR1 SEHNR, CDR2 FQNEAQ (reference sequence). The V gene end was trimmed by 1 base and the J gene end by 2 bases; junction bases not matched to a gene: 6.

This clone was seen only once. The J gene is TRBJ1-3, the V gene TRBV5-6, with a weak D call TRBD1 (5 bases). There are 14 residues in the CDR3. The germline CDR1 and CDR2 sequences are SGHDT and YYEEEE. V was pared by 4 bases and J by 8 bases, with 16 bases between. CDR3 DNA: TGTGCCAGCAGCCTGGGGACCCGGGCGGACACCATATATTTT. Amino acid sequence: CASSLGTRADTIYF.

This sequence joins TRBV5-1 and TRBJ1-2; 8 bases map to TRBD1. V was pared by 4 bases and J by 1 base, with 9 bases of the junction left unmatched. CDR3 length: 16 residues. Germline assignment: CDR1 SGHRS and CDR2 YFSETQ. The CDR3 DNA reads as TGCGCCAGCAGCCACGGGACAGGAGGGATTAACTATGGCTACACCTTC. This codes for CASSHGTGGINYGYTF.

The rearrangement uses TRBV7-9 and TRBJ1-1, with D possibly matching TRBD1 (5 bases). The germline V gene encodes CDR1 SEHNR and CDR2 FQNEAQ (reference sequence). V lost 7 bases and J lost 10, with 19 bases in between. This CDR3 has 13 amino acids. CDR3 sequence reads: CASISMGEGGAFF. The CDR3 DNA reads TGTGCCAGCATCTCTATGGGGGAGGGCGGAGCTTTCTTT.

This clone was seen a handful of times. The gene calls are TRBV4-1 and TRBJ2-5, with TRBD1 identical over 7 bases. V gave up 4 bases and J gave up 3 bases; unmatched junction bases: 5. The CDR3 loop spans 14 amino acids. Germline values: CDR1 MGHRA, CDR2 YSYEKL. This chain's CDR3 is CASSRSGTEETQYF. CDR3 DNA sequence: TGCGCCAGCAGCCGGTCGGGGACAGAAGAGACCCAGTACTTC.

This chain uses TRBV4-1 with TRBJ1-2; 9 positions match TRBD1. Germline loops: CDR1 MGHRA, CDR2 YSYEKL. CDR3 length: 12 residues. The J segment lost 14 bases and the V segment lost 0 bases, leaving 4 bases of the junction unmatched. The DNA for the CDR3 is TGCGCCAGCAGCCAAGAACAGGGGGCGCGGACCTTC. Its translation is CASSQEQGARTF.

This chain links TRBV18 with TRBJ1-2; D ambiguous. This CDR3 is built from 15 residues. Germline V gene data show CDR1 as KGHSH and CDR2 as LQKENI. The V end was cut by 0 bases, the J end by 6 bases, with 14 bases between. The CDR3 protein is CASSPPITSADGYTF. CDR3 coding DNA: TGTGCCAGCTCACCACCTATCACGTCGGCCGATGGCTACACCTTC.

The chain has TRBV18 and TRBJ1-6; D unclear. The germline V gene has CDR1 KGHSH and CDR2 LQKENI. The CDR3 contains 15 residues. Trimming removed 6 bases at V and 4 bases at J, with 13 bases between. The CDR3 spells CASSGESGYNSPLHF. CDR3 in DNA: TGTGCCAGCTCTGGGGAATCCGGGTATAATTCACCCCTCCACTTT.

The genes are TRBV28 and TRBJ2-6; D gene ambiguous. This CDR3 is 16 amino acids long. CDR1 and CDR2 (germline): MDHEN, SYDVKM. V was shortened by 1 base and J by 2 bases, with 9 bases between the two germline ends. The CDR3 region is CASSLSYNPGANVLTF. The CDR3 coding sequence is TGTGCCAGCAGTTTATCCTATAACCCTGGGGCCAACGTCCTGACTTTC.

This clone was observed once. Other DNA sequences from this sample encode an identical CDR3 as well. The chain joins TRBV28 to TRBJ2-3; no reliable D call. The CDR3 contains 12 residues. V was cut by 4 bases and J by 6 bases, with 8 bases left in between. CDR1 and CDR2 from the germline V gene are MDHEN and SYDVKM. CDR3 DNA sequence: TGTGCCAGCAGTTCCCCCCCGGATACGCAGTATTTT. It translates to CASSSPPDTQYF.

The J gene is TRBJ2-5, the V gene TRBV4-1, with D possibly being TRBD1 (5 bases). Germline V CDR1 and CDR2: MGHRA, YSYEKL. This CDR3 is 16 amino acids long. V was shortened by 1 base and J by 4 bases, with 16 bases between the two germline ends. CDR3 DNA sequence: TGCGCCAGCAGCCAAGTAGGCAGGATTAGGGGAGAGACCCAGTACTTC. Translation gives CASSQVGRIRGETQYF.

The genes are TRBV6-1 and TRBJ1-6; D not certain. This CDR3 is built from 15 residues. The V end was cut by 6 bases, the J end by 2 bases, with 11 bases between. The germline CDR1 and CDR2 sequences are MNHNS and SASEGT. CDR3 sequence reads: CASRHPETYNSPLHF. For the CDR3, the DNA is TGTGCCAGCAGGCACCCAGAAACCTATAATTCACCCCTCCACTTT.

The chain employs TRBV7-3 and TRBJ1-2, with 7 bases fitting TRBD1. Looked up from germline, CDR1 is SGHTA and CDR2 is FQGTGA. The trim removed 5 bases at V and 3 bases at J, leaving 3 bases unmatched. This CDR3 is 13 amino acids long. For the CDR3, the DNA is TGTGCCAGCAGCCCAGGGACAGACTATGGCTACACCTTC. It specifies CASSPGTDYGYTF. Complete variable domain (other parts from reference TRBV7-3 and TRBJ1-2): GAGVSQTPSNKVTEKGKYVELRCDPISGHTALYWYRQSLGQGPEFLIYFQGTGAADDSGLPNDRFFAVRPEGSVSTLKIQRTERGDSAVYLCASSPGTDYGYTFGSGTRLTVV.

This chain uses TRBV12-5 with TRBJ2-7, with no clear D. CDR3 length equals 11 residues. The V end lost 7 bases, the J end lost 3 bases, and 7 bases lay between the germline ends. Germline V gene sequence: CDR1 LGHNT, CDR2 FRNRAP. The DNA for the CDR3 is TGTGCTAGTGCCCTCCACTACGAGCAGTACTTC. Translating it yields CASALHYEQYF.

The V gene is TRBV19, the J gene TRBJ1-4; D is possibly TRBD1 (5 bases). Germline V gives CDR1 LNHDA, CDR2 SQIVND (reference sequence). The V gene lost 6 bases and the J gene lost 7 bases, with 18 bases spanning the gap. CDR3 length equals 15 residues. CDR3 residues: CASRPRAWTTEKLFF. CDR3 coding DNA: TGTGCCAGTAGACCCCGGGCGTGGACAACTGAAAAACTGTTTTTT.

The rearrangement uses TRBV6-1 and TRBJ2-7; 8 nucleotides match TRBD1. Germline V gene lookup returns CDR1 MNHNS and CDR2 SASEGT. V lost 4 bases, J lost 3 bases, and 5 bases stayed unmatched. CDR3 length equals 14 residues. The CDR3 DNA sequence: TGTGCCAGCAGTGTACGACAGGGGAGCTACGAGCAGTACTTC. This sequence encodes CASSVRQGSYEQYF.

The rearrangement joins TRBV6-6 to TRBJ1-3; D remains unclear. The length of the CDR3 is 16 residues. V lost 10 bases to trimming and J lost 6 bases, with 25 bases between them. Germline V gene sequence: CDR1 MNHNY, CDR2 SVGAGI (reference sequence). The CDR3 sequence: CATVTHGEINVNTIYF. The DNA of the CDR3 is TGTGCCACCGTAACCCACGGGGAGATCAACGTAAACACCATATATTTT.

The CDR3 nucleotides read TGTGCCAGCAGCCTCGCGTGGAGCTTCTCTGGGGCCAACGTCCTGACTTTC. Translating it yields CASSLAWSFSGANVLTF. V and J are TRBV6-4 and TRBJ2-6; D remains ambiguous. Germline CDR1 MRHNA, CDR2 SNTAGT. The CDR3 contains 17 residues. The V end lost 6 bases, the J end lost 0 bases, and 15 bases lay between the germline ends.

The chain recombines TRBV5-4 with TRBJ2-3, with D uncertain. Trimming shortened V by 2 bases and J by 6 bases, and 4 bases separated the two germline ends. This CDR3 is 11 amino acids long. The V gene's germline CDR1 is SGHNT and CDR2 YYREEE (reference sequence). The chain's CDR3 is CASSFLDTQYF. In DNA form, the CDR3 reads TGTGCCAGCAGCTTTTTGGATACGCAGTATTTT.

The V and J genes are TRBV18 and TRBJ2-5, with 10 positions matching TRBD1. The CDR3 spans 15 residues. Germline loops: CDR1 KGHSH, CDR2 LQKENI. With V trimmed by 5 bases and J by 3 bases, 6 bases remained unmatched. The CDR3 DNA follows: TGTGCCAGCTCATCCGGGACAGGGGTGGAAGAGACCCAGTACTTC. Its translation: CASSSGTGVEETQYF.

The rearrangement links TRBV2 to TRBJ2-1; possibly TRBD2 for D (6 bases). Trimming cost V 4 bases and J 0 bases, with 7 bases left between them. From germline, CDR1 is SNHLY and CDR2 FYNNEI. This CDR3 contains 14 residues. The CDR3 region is CASSGGVSYNEQFF. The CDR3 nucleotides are TGTGCCAGCAGTGGCGGGGTCTCCTACAATGAGCAGTTCTTC.

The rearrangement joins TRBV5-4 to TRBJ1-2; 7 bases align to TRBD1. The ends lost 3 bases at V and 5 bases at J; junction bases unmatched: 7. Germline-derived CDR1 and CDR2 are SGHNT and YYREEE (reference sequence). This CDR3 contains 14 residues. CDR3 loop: CASSYLGQSYGYTF. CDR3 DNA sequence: TGTGCCAGCAGCTACTTGGGACAGTCATATGGCTACACCTTC.

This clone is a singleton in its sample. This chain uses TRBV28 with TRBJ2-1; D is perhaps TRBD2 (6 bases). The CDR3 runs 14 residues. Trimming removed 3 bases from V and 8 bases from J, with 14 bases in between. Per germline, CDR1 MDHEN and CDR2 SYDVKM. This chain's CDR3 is CASSFNRGYDEQFF. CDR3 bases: TGTGCCAGCAGTTTTAATCGGGGGTACGATGAGCAGTTCTTC.